Each of the 10 T cell receptor beta chains below was sequenced from the same sample in a study of response to subunit inactivated influenza vaccine. Each CDR3 protein is one row after TCRdb ran MiXCR on the RT-PCR reads. This table has about 170,000 distinct CDR3 sequences, about an eighth appearing once. These data were also filed under a second study, of T cells expressing NK-cell markers. That work states: Beta-chain TCR cDNA was generated via 5'RACE template switching with UMIs.

The sequenced sample was CD8+ T cells sorted from PBMCs, obtained about 13 days after vaccination. These receptors originate from a man between 50 and 59 years old who received an inactivated influenza vaccine.

This chain connects TRBV28 to TRBJ2-7; no definite D call. Germline V gene sequence: CDR1 MDHEN, CDR2 SYDVKM. The V and J ends lost 3 bases and 4 bases respectively, with 10 bases between them. The CDR3 is 13 residues long. CDR3 bases: TGTGCCAGCAGTTTGGCCTATTTGTACGAGCAGTACTTC. Its protein product is CASSLAYLYEQYF.

This clonotype was counted only a few times. The chain recombines TRBV5-6 with TRBJ1-2; no clear D gene. From germline, CDR1 is SGHDT and CDR2 YYEEEE. The V end lost 3 bases, the J end lost 8 bases, and 17 bases lay between the germline ends. This CDR3 comprises 14 residues. The CDR3 is CASSWPVRGSGYTF. The CDR3 DNA sequence: TGTGCCAGCAGCTGGCCCGTCCGCGGGAGCGGCTACACCTTC. The full variable domain, in which reference TRBV5-6 and TRBJ1-2 provide the parts outside the CDR3, is DAGVTQSPTHLIKTRGQQVTLRCSPKSGHDTVSWYQQALGQGPQFIFQYYEEEERQRGNFPDRFSGHQFPNYSSELNVNALLLGDSALYLCASSWPVRGSGYTFGSGTRLTVV.

The V call is TRBV2, the J call TRBJ2-3, with a possible D match to TRBD2 (5 bases). Per germline, CDR1 SNHLY and CDR2 FYNNEI. The V gene lost 3 bases and the J gene lost 5 bases, with 18 bases spanning the gap. The CDR3 sequence is 16 residues long. As DNA, the CDR3 is TGTGCCAGCAGTGAGATATCGGGAACCCAAAGAGATACGCAGTATTTT. The encoded protein is CASSEISGTQRDTQYF.

This clonotype was observed a few times. The chain combines TRBV7-2 with TRBJ2-3; TRBD2 matches at 10 bases. This CDR3 spans 17 amino acids. Germline trimming cut 5 bases from V and 0 bases from J; bases unmatched to any gene: 8. The V gene's germline CDR1 is SGHTA and CDR2 FQGNSA. The CDR3 is CASSPYLAGASTDTQYF. CDR3 sequence (DNA): TGTGCCAGCAGCCCTTACCTAGCGGGGGCTAGCACAGATACGCAGTATTTT.

V gene TRBV7-8 combines with J gene TRBJ2-7, with a possible D match to TRBD1 (5 bases). The V gene's germline CDR1 is SGHVS and CDR2 FQNEAQ. The length of the CDR3 is 15 residues. The germline V and J ends were trimmed by 5 bases and 0 bases, with 14 bases remaining between them. The CDR3 bases are TGTGCCAGCAGCCCCTTAGGGGAAAGCTCCTACGAGCAGTACTTC. It translates to CASSPLGESSYEQYF.

This clonotype came up a few times. The rearrangement uses TRBV4-1 and TRBJ2-2, with D unclear. V was cut by 2 bases and J by 4 bases, with 8 bases left in between. This CDR3 has 14 residues. CDR1 is MGHRA, CDR2 YSYEKL, per germline. In DNA form, the CDR3 reads TGCGCCAGCAGCCAATGGGTAACCACCGGGGAGCTGTTTTTT. Translating it yields CASSQWVTTGELFF.

This chain joins TRBV6-5 and TRBJ2-3; 7 positions agree with TRBD2. The germline V gene encodes CDR1 MNHEY and CDR2 SVGAGI. This CDR3 spans 15 amino acids. V was clipped by 1 base and J by 1 base; unmatched bases: 2. The DNA for the CDR3 is TGTGCCAGCAGTTACTTGGCGGGGGGCACAGATACGCAGTATTTT. The encoded protein is CASSYLAGGTDTQYF.

This clonotype was picked up a small number of times. The rearrangement joins TRBV12-5 to TRBJ1-6; 7 bases line up with TRBD1. From germline, CDR1 is LGHNT and CDR2 FRNRAP. The CDR3 sequence is 16 residues long. V lost 4 bases and J lost 9; bases outside the gene matches: 12. CDR3 protein: CASGYSLGQLISPLHF. CDR3 in DNA: TGTGCTAGTGGTTACTCCCTGGGACAGCTTATTTCACCCCTCCACTTT.

This clonotype occurred a few times. The chain couples TRBV5-6 to TRBJ2-1; D ambiguous. CDR3 length: 14 amino acids. Germline V gene lookup returns CDR1 SGHDT and CDR2 YYEEEE. Between the trimmed V and J ends, which lost 2 bases and 6 bases, there was a span of 12 bases. The CDR3 sequence is CASSFPLSANEQFF. The DNA of the CDR3 is TGTGCCAGCAGCTTCCCCCTCTCGGCCAATGAGCAGTTCTTC.

In this sample, this clonotype turned up a few times. The genes are TRBV6-2 or TRBV6-3 and TRBJ1-2; D unclear. CDR1 is MNHEY and CDR2 is SVGEGT in the germline V gene. This CDR3 has 12 residues. V was trimmed by 2 bases and J by 8 bases, leaving 9 bases between them. The CDR3 DNA reads TGTGCCAGCAGTTACAGAGCAGAAGGCTACACCTTC. Translation gives CASSYRAEGYTF.